These T cell receptor beta chains were read from a single sample in a study of a mutant IDH1 vaccine in newly diagnosed glioma. The assay was immunoSEQ multiplex PCR, and TCRdb's table has in-frame clones only and misses some. The sample has about 29,000 clones, around 80% seen once. Their target antigens are unknown. Sequenced material: PBMCs, taken from a glioma patient whose treatment included an IDH1 peptide vaccine. The receptor source for this set is a woman younger than 30 with glioma. The CDR3 runs from the conserved cysteine through the conserved F or W. A D gene is named only where the DNA matches it firmly. Clone size is stated in some rows and not others, as once, few, many or a class when expanded.

CDR3nt | CDR3aa | abundance | j_gene | d_gene | v_gene
TGTGCCAGTAGTATAACAAACAGCGGGGGGAACACTGAAGCTTTCTTT | CASSITNSGGNTEAFF | . | TRBJ1-1 | . | TRBV19
TGTGCCAGTAAAGGGAACACTGAAGCTTTCTTT | CASKGNTEAFF | . | TRBJ1-1 | . | TRBV19
TGTGCCAGCACTCGAGTGAGGGGGACCACAGATACGCAGTATTTT | CASTRVRGTTDTQYF | . | TRBJ2-3 | . | TRBV19
TGCAGCGTTGAATCCCTCCGGGCCCCCAATGAGCAGTTCTTC | CSVESLRAPNEQFF | . | TRBJ2-1 | . | TRBV29-1
TGTGCCAGCAATTATCGGGGGGCCGAGCAGTACTTC | CASNYRGAEQYF | . | TRBJ2-7 | . | TRBV6-1
TGTGCCAGCAGCGTATTCAGGGATCCCACCGGGGAGCTGTTTTTT | CASSVFRDPTGELFF | . | TRBJ2-2 | . | TRBV9
TGTGCCAGCAGCCAATTAGGCCGGACGGGGGAGCAGTACTTC | CASSQLGRTGEQYF | . | TRBJ2-7 | . | TRBV14
TGTGCCATCAGTGACGGGGGGTTGGGTTACTTC | CAISDGGLGYF | . | TRBJ2-5 | TRBD2 | TRBV10-3
TGTGCCAGCAGTCCTCAGCGGGGGGCCTACGAGCAGTACTTC | CASSPQRGAYEQYF | . | TRBJ2-7 | TRBD2 | TRBV6-5
TGTGCCAGTCGGGACAGGGTGGGGATGTATGAAAAACTGTTTTTT | CASRDRVGMYEKLFF | . | TRBJ1-4 | TRBD1 | TRBV19
TGTGCCAGCAGGGTGACAATTAGCACAGATACGCAGTATTTT | CASRVTISTDTQYF | once | TRBJ2-3 | . | TRBV6-1
TGTGCCAGCAGCTTAACAGGCTCCTCTGGAAACACCATATATTTT | CASSLTGSSGNTIYF | . | TRBJ1-3 | . | TRBV11-1
TGTGCCAGCAGCCAAGAACTAGGGCCCAACTATGGCTACACCTTC | CASSQELGPNYGYTF | . | TRBJ1-2 | . | TRBV4-2
TGTGCCAGTAGCGCCATCATGGTGGGTGAGCAGTACTTC | CASSAIMVGEQYF | . | TRBJ2-7 | . | TRBV19
TGTGCCAGCAGTCTCGGGCCGGGGTATGGCTACACCTTC | CASSLGPGYGYTF | . | TRBJ1-2 | . | TRBV7-8
TGTGCCAGCAGCCCCATTACTTTAGGGATGGGGAACACTGAAGCTTTCTTT | CASSPITLGMGNTEAFF | . | TRBJ1-1 | . | TRBV11-3
TGCGCCAGCAGCCAGGGACAGGGTACCACTGAAGCTTTCTTT | CASSQGQGTTEAFF | few | TRBJ1-1 | TRBD1 | TRBV4-3
TGTGCCAGCTCACCACGGACGGATAGCAATCAGCCCCAGCATTTT | CASSPRTDSNQPQHF | . | TRBJ1-5 | . | TRBV18
TGCAGCGTTCAGGCCGGGGTCAACACTGAAGCTTTCTTT | CSVQAGVNTEAFF | . | TRBJ1-1 | . | TRBV29-1
TGTGCCAGCAGTGATGCAAAAAGCGCGAAAAGGTCTAATGAGCAGTTCTTC | CASSDAKSAKRSNEQFF | . | TRBJ2-1 | . | TRBV25-1
TGTGCCAGCAGTTTATCGAACGGCCAGGGGGCTAATGGCTACACCTTC | CASSLSNGQGANGYTF | . | TRBJ1-2 | TRBD1 | TRBV27
TGTGCCAGCAGTAGGGGACGGTCATACAATGAGCAGTTCTTC | CASSRGRSYNEQFF | . | TRBJ2-1 | . | TRBV6-5
TGTGCCAGCAGCCCTACAAGGACAGGAATTAACTATGGCTACACCTTC | CASSPTRTGINYGYTF | . | TRBJ1-2 | TRBD1 | TRBV7-9
TGCGCCAGCAGCTTGGCCGGTCAGGGGGGATTCGAGCAGTACTTC | CASSLAGQGGFEQYF | . | TRBJ2-7 | . | TRBV5-1
TGTGCCAGCAGCAAAAAAAACGGCCAGGGTGGGGGCTATAGCAATCAGCCCCAGCATTTT | CASSKKNGQGGGYSNQPQHF | once | TRBJ1-5 | . | TRBV21-1
TGTGCCAGCAAGGGGATCTCCTCCGGGGACGGGGAGCTGTTTTTT | CASKGISSGDGELFF | few | TRBJ2-2 | . | TRBV28
TGTGCCAGCACCCCGGCGGTAACCGGGGAGCTGTTTTTT | CASTPAVTGELFF | . | TRBJ2-2 | . | TRBV7-2
TGTGCCAGTAGTATGGGCACGGGCGCAGATACGCAGTATTTT | CASSMGTGADTQYF | once | TRBJ2-3 | . | TRBV19
TGTGCCAGCAGTTTATCGCAGGGGAGGGGAAACACCATATATTTT | CASSLSQGRGNTIYF | . | TRBJ1-3 | . | TRBV27
TGCGCCAGCAGCTTGGGCCCTCCGGGACAGGGAAGTGGCTACACCTTC | CASSLGPPGQGSGYTF | once | TRBJ1-2 | TRBD1 | TRBV5-1
TGTGCCAGCAGCCCTCGGACAGGTCTGAACGAGCAGTACTTC | CASSPRTGLNEQYF | once | TRBJ2-7 | TRBD1 | TRBV11-3
TGTGCCAGCAGAAGCGGGGGGCCAAAGAATGAGCAGTTCTTC | CASRSGGPKNEQFF | . | TRBJ2-1 | TRBD2 | TRBV6-4
TGTGCCAGCTCACCACGACAGAATTTCTACGAGCAGTACTTC | CASSPRQNFYEQYF | . | TRBJ2-7 | . | TRBV18
TGTGCCAGCAGCTTAGGCGGCCTGGGGAACAATGAGCAGTTCTTC | CASSLGGLGNNEQFF | . | TRBJ2-1 | . | TRBV7-9
TGTGCCAGCAGCTCGCACAATCAGCCCCAGCATTTT | CASSSHNQPQHF | . | TRBJ1-5 | . | TRBV13
TGTGCCAGCAGCCTACCTCTCTATGAGCAGTTCTTC | CASSLPLYEQFF | . | TRBJ2-1 | . | TRBV5-4
TGTGCCAGCGCCCCCCGGGGCGCGAACTATGGCTACACCTTC | CASAPRGANYGYTF | . | TRBJ1-2 | . | TRBV2
TGTGCCATCAGTGGTCCTAGCGGGGGTACCGGGGAGCTGTTTTTT | CAISGPSGGTGELFF | . | TRBJ2-2 | TRBD2 | TRBV10-3
TGCGCCAGCAGCGAGGACAGGAGTGTAGGATTTGAAAAACTGTTTTTT | CASSEDRSVGFEKLFF | once | TRBJ1-4 | TRBD1 | TRBV5-1
TGTGCCAGCTCACCACCTGGGGTTTCGGCAACTGGGGCAGCTTTCTTT | CASSPPGVSATGAAFF | once | TRBJ1-1 | . | TRBV18
TGTGCCACCTTTCAAGGGAGCTCTGGAAACACCATATATTTT | CATFQGSSGNTIYF | once | TRBJ1-3 | . | TRBV10-3
TGCGCCAGCAGTACAGGGCTCCTCAGCGAGCAGTACTTC | CASSTGLLSEQYF | few | TRBJ2-7 | . | TRBV5-1
TGTGCCATCAGTGAGTTCCGGGGCACGAGCAATCAGCCCCAGCATTTT | CAISEFRGTSNQPQHF | . | TRBJ1-5 | . | TRBV10-3
TGTGCCAGCAGCTGGGGACTAGCGGGATCCTACGAGCAGTACTTC | CASSWGLAGSYEQYF | . | TRBJ2-7 | TRBD2 | TRBV5-6
TGTGCCAGCAGCCCTACCCCTTCAGGGGGGTTACATCAGCCCCAGCATTTT | CASSPTPSGGLHQPQHF | once | TRBJ1-5 | TRBD1 | TRBV7-9
TGTGCCAGCAGCTCCGGGACTAGCGGGAGCTCCTACAATGAGCAGTTCTTC | CASSSGTSGSSYNEQFF | . | TRBJ2-1 | TRBD2 | TRBV7-9
TGCGCCAGCAGCTTAGGACTAGCGGGAGGGGAGCAGTACTTC | CASSLGLAGGEQYF | . | TRBJ2-7 | TRBD2 | TRBV5-1
TGTGCCAGCAGCTCCCCCAAAGGGGCTAGCACAGATACGCAGTATTTT | CASSSPKGASTDTQYF | . | TRBJ2-3 | . | TRBV7-8
TGTGCCAGCAGCCAATGGTCCAGGGGACAGGGGGATTTCTATGGCTACACCTTC | CASSQWSRGQGDFYGYTF | . | TRBJ1-2 | TRBD1 | TRBV14
TGTGCCAGCGGACAGGGGGCAGCTGGCTACACCTTC | CASGQGAAGYTF | few | TRBJ1-2 | TRBD1 | TRBV19
TGTGCCAGCAGTTCGGGACAGTCCTACGAGCAGTACTTC | CASSSGQSYEQYF | . | TRBJ2-7 | TRBD1 | TRBV27
TGTGCCAGCACCTCCGGGACAAGCTCCTACGAGCAGTACTTC | CASTSGTSSYEQYF | . | TRBJ2-7 | . | TRBV27
TGTGCCAGCAGGCGGGACACGAACACTGAAGCTTTCTTT | CASRRDTNTEAFF | . | TRBJ1-1 | . | TRBV5-5
TGTGCCAGCAGCTTCTCCACTAGCGGGAGGTTGCCAGATACGCAGTATTTT | CASSFSTSGRLPDTQYF | . | TRBJ2-3 | TRBD2 | TRBV13
TGTGCCAGCAGGAACCTAGCGGGAGGGGGAGAGACCCAGTACTTC | CASRNLAGGGETQYF | . | TRBJ2-5 | TRBD2 | TRBV28